The next 14 T cell receptor beta chains were all read from a single sample in a study of blood T cell repertoires in COVID-19 (dated by TCRdb to between 2020 and 2021). The library was made by the immunoSEQ multiplex PCR assay. TCRdb mirrors the immuneACCESS table, restricted to in-frame sequences. Some clones are absent from its copies; in checked studies, under half trace to an unresolved V gene, and the reason for the others is unknown. Counted in this sample were some 200,000 clones; around 83% of them appeared once. The ten largest clones represent roughly 7% of the sample. Sequenced material: peripheral blood. These receptors all stem from a woman older than 75 in a cohort sampled during active or convalescent COVID-19.

V usage is TRBV18 and J usage is TRBJ1-4, with 9 bases fitting TRBD1. The CDR3 is 16 amino acids. V gave up 5 bases and J gave up 0 bases; unmatched junction bases: 4. Germline lookup yields CDR1 KGHSH and CDR2 LQKENI. CDR3 sequence (DNA): TGTGCCAGCTCAGCGGGACAGGGCGCAACTAATGAAAAACTGTTTTTT. Translated: CASSAGQGATNEKLFF.

As regards this clone: This sample includes further DNA sequences coding for the same CDR3. The J gene is TRBJ2-3, the V gene TRBV3-1 (or the pseudogene TRBV3-2); D call uncertain. Germline lookup yields CDR1 LGHDT and CDR2 YNNKEL (reference sequence). CDR3 length equals 11 residues. V lost 3 bases and J 5 bases, leaving 3 bases between the germline ends. Here the CDR3 DNA reads TGTGCCAGCAGCCACCGAGATACGCAGTATTTT. Its protein product is CASSHRDTQYF.

The chain is built from TRBV6-1 and TRBJ1-2; a possible D gene is TRBD1 (6 bases). Germline V gives CDR1 MNHNS, CDR2 SASEGT. Trimming shortened V by 0 bases and J by 6 bases, and 11 bases separated the two germline ends. CDR3 length: 14 residues. The CDR3 sequence is CASSEAGARDGYTF. The CDR3 DNA reads TGTGCCAGCAGTGAAGCGGGGGCGAGAGATGGCTACACCTTC.

The chain is built from TRBV29-1 and TRBJ1-2; no reliable D call. The V and J ends lost 2 bases and 14 bases respectively, with 18 bases between them. This CDR3 is 12 amino acids long. The germline V gene has CDR1 SQVTM and CDR2 ANQGSEA. Here the CDR3 reads CSVEKSGVGLTF. DNA for the CDR3: TGCAGCGTTGAAAAAAGCGGAGTCGGCCTGACCTTC.

V gene TRBV29-1 combines with J gene TRBJ1-1; the D gene is possibly TRBD1 (5 bases). Trimming took off 4 bases at V and 2 bases at J, with 8 bases between the two ends. CDR3 length equals 12 residues. Per germline, CDR1 SQVTM and CDR2 ANQGSEA. This CDR3 is CSVGQSNTEAFF. CDR3 nucleotide sequence: TGCAGCGTTGGACAGTCCAACACTGAAGCTTTCTTT.

The rearrangement uses TRBV7-2 and TRBJ1-2; 9 bases agree with TRBD1. Germline lookup yields CDR1 SGHTA and CDR2 FQGNSA. The CDR3 extends over 17 amino acids. V lost 5 bases to trimming and J lost 4 bases; unmatched junction nucleotides: 14. The CDR3 region is CASSAKSPGQGPYGYTF. The CDR3 DNA reads as TGTGCCAGCAGCGCCAAATCCCCCGGACAGGGGCCCTATGGCTACACCTTC.

This clone was seen a single time. CDR3 loop: CATSVYPAGQGTDTQYF. DNA of the CDR3: TGTGCCACCAGTGTGTATCCAGCGGGGCAAGGCACAGATACGCAGTATTTT. The chain couples TRBV24-1 to TRBJ2-3; 7 nucleotides line up with TRBD2. Germline lookup yields CDR1 KGHDR and CDR2 SFDVKD. V lost 5 bases and J lost 1; bases outside the gene matches: 11. There are 17 residues in the CDR3.

The CDR3 here is CASSADRVWGNSNQPQHF. CDR3 sequence (DNA): TGTGCCAGCAGCGCGGACAGGGTGTGGGGTAATAGCAATCAGCCCCAGCATTTT. V gene TRBV7-8 combines with J gene TRBJ1-5, with 8 bases fitting TRBD1. V lost 5 bases and J lost 0; bases outside the gene matches: 12. The CDR3 spans 18 residues. Per germline, CDR1 SGHVS and CDR2 FQNEAQ.

This sequence joins TRBV4-2 and TRBJ2-7; TRBD2 aligns across 11 bases. In germline, CDR1 is LGHNA, CDR2 YNFKEQ. Unmatched junction bases numbered 4, after V lost 0 bases and J lost 0 bases. This CDR3 is built from 17 residues. CDR3 nucleotides: TGTGCCAGCAGCCAAGATCGCGGACTAGCGGGCTCCTACGAGCAGTACTTC. It encodes CASSQDRGLAGSYEQYF.

This clone turned up a few times. This chain uses TRBV5-4 with TRBJ2-2, with 15 bases matching TRBD2. The length of the CDR3 is 18 residues. Trimming took 2 bases from V and 4 from J; bases not matched to a gene: 6. The germline V gene encodes CDR1 SGHNT and CDR2 YYREEE (reference sequence). The CDR3 sequence: CASSLGLAGGPGTGELFF. The CDR3 DNA is TGTGCCAGCAGCTTAGGACTAGCGGGGGGGCCCGGCACCGGGGAGCTGTTTTTT.

This clone appeared once. The chain links TRBV30 to TRBJ1-2, with D uncertain. With 4 bases removed from V and 2 bases from J, the gap between germline ends came to 14 bases. There are 14 residues in the CDR3. CDR1 is GTSNPN, CDR2 SVGIG, per germline (reference sequence). CDR3 residues: CAWTSQQPNYGYTF. The CDR3 DNA is TGTGCCTGGACGTCACAACAGCCGAACTATGGCTACACCTTC.

DNA of the CDR3: TGCGCCAGCAGCCAAGTGTTTGGCCTAGCGGGGGGGAATGAGCAGTTCTTC. Amino acid sequence: CASSQVFGLAGGNEQFF. The chain is built from TRBV4-3 and TRBJ2-1; 12 bases map to TRBD2. The junction had 8 bases not matched to a gene; V was cut back by 1 base and J by 7 bases. The CDR3 extends over 17 amino acids. Germline V gene data show CDR1 as LGHNA and CDR2 as YSLEER.

The rearrangement uses TRBV18 and TRBJ2-2; 9 bases map to TRBD1. From germline, CDR1 is KGHSH and CDR2 LQKENI. This CDR3 has 17 amino acids. V gave up 1 base and J gave up 5 bases; unmatched junction bases: 8. CDR3 protein: CASSPLTPGTGTGELFF. For the CDR3, the DNA is TGTGCCAGCTCACCACTTACCCCCGGGACAGGGACCGGGGAGCTGTTTTTT.

The rearrangement joins TRBV5-8 to TRBJ1-2; 7 positions agree with TRBD1. Germline-derived CDR1 and CDR2 are SGHTS and YDEGEE. Trimming took 6 bases from V and 5 from J; bases not matched to a gene: 7. This CDR3 is 13 amino acids long. The CDR3 DNA sequence: TGTGCCAGCAAGGAGACAGGGAGGTATGGCTACACCTTC. It codes for CASKETGRYGYTF.